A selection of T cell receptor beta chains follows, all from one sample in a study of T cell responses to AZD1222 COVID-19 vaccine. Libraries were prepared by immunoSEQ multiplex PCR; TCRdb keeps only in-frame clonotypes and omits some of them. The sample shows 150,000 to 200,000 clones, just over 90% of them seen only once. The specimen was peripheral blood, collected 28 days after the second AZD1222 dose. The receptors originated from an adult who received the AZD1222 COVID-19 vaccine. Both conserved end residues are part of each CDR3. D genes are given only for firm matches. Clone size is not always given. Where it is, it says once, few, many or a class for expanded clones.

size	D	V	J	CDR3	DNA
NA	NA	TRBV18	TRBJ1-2	CASSPGEYGYTF	TGTGCCAGCTCACCGGGCGAGTATGGCTACACCTTC
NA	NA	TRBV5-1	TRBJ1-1	CASSLRGIRNTEAFF	TGCGCCAGCAGCTTGAGGGGGATTAGGAACACTGAAGCTTTCTTT
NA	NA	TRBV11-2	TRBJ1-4	CASSVLGGRSVNEKLFF	TGTGCCAGCAGCGTATTAGGGGGACGGTCGGTTAATGAAAAACTGTTTTTT
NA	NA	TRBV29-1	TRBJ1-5	CSVWNRGQPQHF	TGCAGCGTTTGGAATAGGGGGCAGCCCCAGCATTTT
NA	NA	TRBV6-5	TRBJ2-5	CASRRRGGGQETQYF	TGTGCCAGCAGACGCAGGGGAGGAGGTCAAGAGACCCAGTACTTC
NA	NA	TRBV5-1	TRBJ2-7	CASSLGLESFYEQYF	TGCGCCAGCAGCTTGGGGCTAGAGAGCTTCTACGAGCAGTACTTC
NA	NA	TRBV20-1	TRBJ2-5	CSACVRGLRETQYF	TGCAGTGCTTGTGTCAGGGGCCTCCGGGAGACCCAGTACTTC
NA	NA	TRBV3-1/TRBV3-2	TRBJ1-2	CASSQDGISNYGYTF	TGTGCCAGCAGCCAAGATGGAATTTCTAACTATGGCTACACCTTC
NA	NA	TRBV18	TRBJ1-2	CASSPLGQQGYTF	TGTGCCAGCTCACCGCTTGGACAACAAGGCTACACCTTC
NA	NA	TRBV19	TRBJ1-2	CASSIVSGTRWGYGYTF	TGTGCCAGCAGTATTGTTTCAGGGACGAGGTGGGGCTATGGCTACACCTTC
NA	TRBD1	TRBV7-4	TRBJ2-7	CASSFRTGGQSSYEQYF	TGTGCCAGCAGCTTCAGGACAGGGGGCCAGAGCTCCTACGAGCAGTACTTC
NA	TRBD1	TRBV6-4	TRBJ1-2	CASSVSVWRVEGACGYTF	TGTGCCAGCAGTGTTTCTGTTTGGAGGGTGGAGGGGGCGTGCGGCTACACCTTC
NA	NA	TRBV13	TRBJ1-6	CASSLGFRYNSPLHF	TGTGCCAGCAGCTTGGGGTTTCGGTATAATTCACCCCTCCACTTT
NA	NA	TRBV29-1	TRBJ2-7	CSVDTGFYEQYF	TGCAGCGTTGATACAGGCTTCTACGAGCAGTACTTC
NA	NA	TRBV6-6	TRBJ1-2	CASEPGQAYYGYTF	TGTGCCAGCGAACCCGGGCAGGCCTACTATGGCTACACCTTC
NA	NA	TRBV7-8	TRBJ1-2	CASSLRGVRNRDGIF	TGTGCCAGCAGCTTGAGGGGGGTCCGAAACCGGGACGGGATCTTC
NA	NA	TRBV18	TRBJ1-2	CASSPYRGSNYGYTF	TGTGCCAGCTCACCATATAGGGGCTCCAACTATGGCTACACCTTC
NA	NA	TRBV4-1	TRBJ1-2	CASSQGIWRTNYGYTF	TGCGCCAGCAGCCAAGGTATCTGGAGGACTAACTATGGCTACACCTTC
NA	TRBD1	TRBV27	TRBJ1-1	CASSFTGGLTEAFF	TGTGCCAGCAGTTTCACAGGGGGCCTCACTGAAGCTTTCTTT
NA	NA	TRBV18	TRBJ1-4	CASSPRGDTTNEKLFF	TGTGCCAGCTCACCACGAGGGGACACAACTAATGAAAAACTGTTTTTT
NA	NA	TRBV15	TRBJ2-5	CATSTTGPLQETQYF	TGTGCCACCAGCACTACAGGGCCCCTACAAGAGACCCAGTACTTC
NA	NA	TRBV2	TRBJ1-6	CASTGVSGSPLHF	TGTGCCAGCACGGGGGTTTCAGGGTCACCCCTCCACTTT
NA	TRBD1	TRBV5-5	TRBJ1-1	CASSLLTGGRTEAFF	TGTGCCAGCAGCTTACTGACAGGGGGCAGGACTGAAGCTTTCTTT
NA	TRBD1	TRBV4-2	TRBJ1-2	CASSQDQGGQGHGYTF	TGTGCCAGCAGCCAAGATCAGGGGGGACAGGGCCATGGCTACACCTTC
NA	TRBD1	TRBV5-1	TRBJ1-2	CASSLEGQGAYGYTF	TGCGCCAGCAGCTTGGAGGGACAGGGGGCCTATGGCTACACCTTC
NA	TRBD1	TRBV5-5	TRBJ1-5	CASSLRDRAAQPQHF	TGTGCCAGCAGCTTGCGGGACAGGGCGGCTCAGCCCCAGCATTTT
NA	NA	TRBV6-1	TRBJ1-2	CASSEGHSYGYTF	TGTGCCAGCAGTGAGGGACACAGCTATGGCTACACCTTC
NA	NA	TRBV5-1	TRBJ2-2	CASSLSGELFF	TGCGCCAGCAGCTTGTCCGGGGAGCTGTTTTTT
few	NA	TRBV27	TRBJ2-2	CASSLWGEAYFTGELFF	TGTGCCAGCAGTTTATGGGGGGAAGCCTATTTCACCGGGGAGCTGTTTTTT
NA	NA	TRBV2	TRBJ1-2	CASRVVSDYGYTF	TGTGCCAGCAGGGTTGTGAGTGATTATGGCTACACCTTC
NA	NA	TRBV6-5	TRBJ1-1	CASSYGGGTEAFF	TGTGCCAGCAGTTACGGCGGGGGCACTGAAGCTTTCTTT
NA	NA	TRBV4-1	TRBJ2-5	CASSQDYRGLATQYF	TGCGCCAGCAGCCAGGACTACAGGGGATTGGCGACCCAGTACTTC
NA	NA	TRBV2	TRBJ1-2	CASSEAPGTSHGYTF	TGTGCCAGCAGTGAAGCCCCAGGCACCAGTCATGGCTACACCTTC
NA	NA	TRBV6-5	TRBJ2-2	CASRTTGQAGELFF	TGTGCCAGCAGGACTACAGGGCAGGCCGGGGAGCTGTTTTTT
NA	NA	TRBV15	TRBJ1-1	CATSPGGWVAFF	TGTGCCACCTCCCCTGGGGGGTGGGTAGCTTTCTTT
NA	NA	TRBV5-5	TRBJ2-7	CASSGPGQYEQYF	TGTGCCAGCAGCGGTCCGGGTCAATACGAGCAGTACTTC
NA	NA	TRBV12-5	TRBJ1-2	CASGLVIGVGNGYTF	TGTGCTAGTGGTTTGGTAATTGGGGTTGGGAATGGCTACACCTTC
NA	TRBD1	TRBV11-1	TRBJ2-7	CASSLWTGGYEQYF	TGTGCCAGCAGCCTATGGACAGGGGGCTACGAGCAGTACTTC
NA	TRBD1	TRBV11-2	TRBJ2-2	CASSKSDRARTGELFF	TGTGCCAGCAGCAAATCGGACAGGGCACGCACCGGGGAGCTGTTTTTT
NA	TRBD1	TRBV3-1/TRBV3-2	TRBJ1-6	CASSRNGDRAIPLHF	TGTGCCAGCAGCCGAAACGGGGACAGGGCTATACCCCTCCACTTT
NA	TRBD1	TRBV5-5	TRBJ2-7	CASPISGTETYEQYF	TGTGCCAGCCCAATCTCCGGGACAGAAACCTACGAGCAGTACTTC
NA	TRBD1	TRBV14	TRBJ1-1	CASSHLRDRVTLNTEAFF	TGTGCCAGCAGCCATCTCCGGGACAGGGTAACCCTGAACACTGAAGCTTTCTTT